Below, 3 T cell receptor beta chains from the same sample are listed, as sequenced in a study of CD8 T cells in Susac syndrome. Reverse transcription of roughly 0.45 to 1 ug RNA used random hexamers. Each CDR3 protein is one row after TCRdb ran MiXCR on the immunoSEQ multiplex PCR reads. Of about 140,000 distinct CDR3 sequences listed, around 95% are singletons. The source material was CD4+ T cells from PBMCs. All receptors derive from a human donor with multiple sclerosis.

This chain links TRBV29-1 with TRBJ1-5; 8 nucleotides align to TRBD1. The CDR3 is 16 residues long. Germline V CDR1 and CDR2: SQVTM, ANQGSEA. Trimming cost V 1 base and J 0 bases; bases outside gene matches: 5. The CDR3 DNA reads TGCAGCGTTGAAGGGGACAGGCTTTATAGCAATCAGCCCCAGCATTTT. Encoded protein: CSVEGDRLYSNQPQHF.

The chain carries TRBV7-2 and TRBJ2-1; D might be TRBD2 (6 bases). CDR3 length: 13 residues. The ends were cut back, 6 bases at V and 10 bases at J, with 16 bases in the middle. CDR1 SGHTA and CDR2 FQGNSA come from the germline V gene. The CDR3 spells CASSPTRELEQFF. The CDR3 region has the DNA TGTGCCAGCAGTCCGACCCGGGAGCTGGAGCAGTTCTTC.

The chain has TRBV20-1 and TRBJ2-5; 11 nucleotides line up with TRBD2. CDR3 size: 15 residues. Germline assignment: CDR1 DFQATT and CDR2 SNEGSKA (reference sequence). Unmatched junction bases numbered 8, after V lost 4 bases and J lost 4 bases. The CDR3 region is CSATRPTSGAETQYF. DNA of the CDR3: TGCAGTGCTACCCGACCGACTAGCGGGGCAGAGACCCAGTACTTC.